The next 22 T cell receptor beta chains were all read from a single sample in a study of CD4 T cell repertoires in COVID-19. Here immunoSEQ multiplex PCR was the method, and the copy in TCRdb shows in-frame clones only, minus some. Here the sample spans approximately 79,000 clones, under 90% being singletons. Sequencing used CD4+ T cells from peripheral blood, obtained after recovery from COVID-19. These receptors were obtained from a human donor who had COVID-19.

In its sample, this clone was seen once. The chain has TRBV19 and TRBJ2-1; 9 bases align to TRBD2. J gave up 7 bases and V 3 bases, and 13 bases lay outside the gene matches. The CDR3 is 17 residues long. Germline V CDR1 and CDR2: LNHDA, SQIVND (reference sequence). In DNA form, the CDR3 reads TGTGCCAGTAGTATCAGGCTAGCGGGGCCCTCGAGGAATGAGCAGTTCTTC. Its translation: CASSIRLAGPSRNEQFF.

The genes are TRBV18 and TRBJ1-5, with D uncertain. From germline, CDR1 is KGHSH and CDR2 LQKENI. CDR3 length equals 13 residues. V was trimmed by 3 bases and J by 5 bases, leaving 8 bases between them. The CDR3 reads CASSPDLDQPQHF. The CDR3 nucleotides are TGTGCCAGCTCACCCGACTTAGATCAGCCCCAGCATTTT.

The V and J genes are TRBV6-1 and TRBJ1-1, with D unclear. This CDR3 is 16 amino acids long. V gave up 3 bases and J gave up 3 bases, with 17 bases separating them. Germline CDR1 reads MNHNS; CDR2 reads SASEGT. CDR3 in DNA: TGTGCCAGCAGTGATGATGGTGGGATAGGAGACACTGAAGCTTTCTTT. It codes for CASSDDGGIGDTEAFF.

CDR3 nucleotides: TGTGCCAGCAGCCCCGGGACAACCAGCTATGGCTACACCTTC. Amino acid sequence: CASSPGTTSYGYTF. The rearrangement joins TRBV3-1 (or the pseudogene TRBV3-2) to TRBJ1-2, with D tentatively TRBD1 (6 bases). Trimming removed 4 bases at V and 4 bases at J, with 13 bases between. The CDR3 has 14 residues. Per the germline V gene, CDR1 is LGHDT and CDR2 is YNNKEL (reference sequence).

V is TRBV7-9 and J is TRBJ1-5; no firm D call. The length of the CDR3 is 12 residues. The germline CDR1 and CDR2 sequences are SEHNR and FQNEAQ (reference sequence). V was shortened by 2 bases and J by 5 bases, with 4 bases between the two germline ends. The CDR3 sequence is CASSLLDQPQHF. The DNA of the CDR3 is TGTGCCAGCAGCTTATTAGATCAGCCCCAGCATTTT.

CDR3 protein: CASSLGDPSTDTQYF. The CDR3 coding sequence is TGTGCCAGCAGCTTAGGGGATCCTAGCACAGATACGCAGTATTTT. The rearrangement uses TRBV11-3 and TRBJ2-3; D ambiguous. CDR1 SGHNT and CDR2 YENEEA come from the germline V gene. V was pared by 1 base and J by 0 bases, with 8 bases between. CDR3 length equals 15 residues.

This clone has a handful of counts. This rearrangement joins TRBV2 to TRBJ1-4; D unresolved. CDR3 length: 12 amino acids. Germline CDR1 is SNHLY and CDR2 is FYNNEI. V was shortened by 5 bases and J by 5 bases, with 6 bases between the two germline ends. CDR3 region: CASSLQNEKLFF. The CDR3 region has the DNA TGTGCCAGCAGTTTACAGAATGAAAAACTGTTTTTT.

This sequence joins TRBV5-4 and TRBJ2-5; D remains ambiguous. With 2 bases removed from V and 1 base from J, the gap between germline ends came to 6 bases. Germline-derived CDR1 and CDR2 are SGHNT and YYREEE (reference sequence). The CDR3 length is 13 residues. CDR3 sequence reads: CASSLALQETQYF. For the CDR3, the DNA is TGTGCCAGCAGCTTAGCTCTCCAAGAGACCCAGTACTTC.

The chain joins TRBV2 to TRBJ2-2, with D possibly matching TRBD1 (5 bases). The CDR3 contains 14 residues. V lost 8 bases, J lost 5 bases, and 15 bases lay in between. The germline V gene has CDR1 SNHLY and CDR2 FYNNEI. The DNA for the CDR3 is TGTGCCAGCGGGGCAGAAATCCTGACCGGGGAGCTGTTTTTT. It codes for CASGAEILTGELFF.

The genes are TRBV2 and TRBJ2-2; TRBD2 matches at 11 bases. CDR1 is SNHLY and CDR2 is FYNNEI in the germline V gene. Trimming at V came to 5 bases and at J to 2 bases, leaving 4 bases not matched to a gene. This CDR3 is built from 16 residues. This CDR3 is CASSFTSGGNTGELFF. CDR3 coding DNA: TGTGCCAGCAGTTTTACTAGCGGGGGCAACACCGGGGAGCTGTTTTTT.

The V call is TRBV11-2, the J call TRBJ2-3; tentative D call: TRBD2 (5 bases). Trimming removed 0 bases from V and 6 bases from J, with 13 bases in between. CDR3 size: 15 residues. The V gene's germline CDR1 is SGHAT and CDR2 FQNNGV. CDR3 in amino acids: CASSLEPARGDTQYF. CDR3 DNA sequence: TGTGCCAGCAGCTTAGAGCCAGCGCGAGGGGATACGCAGTATTTT. The full variable domain, with the rest looked up from reference TRBV11-2 and TRBJ2-3, is EAGVAQSPRYKIIEKRQSVAFWCNPISGHATLYWYQQILGQGPKLLIQFQNNGVVDDSQLPKDRFSAERLKGVDSTLKIQPAKLEDSAVYLCASSLEPARGDTQYFGPGTRLTVL.

This clone was counted a single time. The chain couples TRBV3-1 (or the pseudogene TRBV3-2) to TRBJ2-6; 10 bases are a match to TRBD2. Trimming removed 2 bases from V and 2 bases from J; junction bases left unmatched: 6. The CDR3 covers 18 residues. Germline lookup yields CDR1 LGHDT and CDR2 YNNKEL (reference sequence). The CDR3 protein is CASSQKSSGSAGANVLTF. CDR3 nucleotides: TGTGCCAGCAGCCAAAAGTCTAGCGGGAGTGCTGGGGCCAACGTCCTGACTTTC.

The V and J genes are TRBV12-3 or TRBV12-4 and TRBJ1-1; tentatively, D is TRBD1 (5 bases). The CDR3 contains 13 residues. Trimming removed 5 bases from V and 7 bases from J, with 14 bases in between. CDR3 amino acids: CASSIPGRYEAFF. CDR3 bases: TGTGCCAGCAGTATTCCGGGGCGGTATGAAGCTTTCTTT.

The V gene is TRBV7-2, the J gene TRBJ1-2; D unclear. The germline V and J ends were trimmed by 3 bases and 0 bases, with 11 bases remaining between them. CDR3 length: 15 amino acids. Germline CDR1 reads SGHTA; CDR2 reads FQGNSA. DNA for the CDR3: TGTGCCAGCAGCTTGGCCCGGGGAACTAACTATGGCTACACCTTC. This encodes CASSLARGTNYGYTF. Filled out from reference TRBV7-2 and TRBJ1-2, the complete variable domain reads GAGVSQSPSNKVTEKGKDVELRCDPISGHTALYWYRQSLGQGLEFLIYFQGNSAPDKSGLPSDRFSAERTGGSVSTLTIQRTQQEDSAVYLCASSLARGTNYGYTFGSGTRLTVV.

This clone was seen only a few times. The V gene is TRBV2, the J gene TRBJ1-1; D gene ambiguous. This CDR3 region has 14 residues. Germline V gives CDR1 SNHLY, CDR2 FYNNEI. With 2 bases removed from V and 1 base from J, the gap between germline ends came to 8 bases. The DNA for the CDR3 is TGTGCCAGCAGTGAATGGCAGTCGAACACTGAAGCTTTCTTT. Protein product: CASSEWQSNTEAFF. Drawing the rest from reference TRBV2 and TRBJ1-1, the complete variable domain is EPEVTQTPSHQVTQMGQEVILRCVPISNHLYFYWYRQILGQKVEFLVSFYNNEISEKSEIFDDQFSVERPDGSNFTLKIRSTKLEDSAMYFCASSEWQSNTEAFFGQGTRLTVV.

J is TRBJ1-5 and V is TRBV6-5; 7 bases agree with TRBD1. The V and J ends lost 6 bases and 7 bases, in that order; junction bases with no gene match: 6. Germline V gene lookup returns CDR1 MNHEY and CDR2 SVGAGI. The CDR3 is 13 amino acids. CDR3 DNA sequence: TGTGCCAGCAGCTTGACAGGGACGCAGCCCCAGCATTTT. It translates to CASSLTGTQPQHF.

This clone has only one observation. The genes are TRBV3-1 (or the pseudogene TRBV3-2) and TRBJ1-4; D gene unclear. The CDR3 length is 16 residues. V was clipped by 0 bases and J by 8 bases, with 16 bases between them. CDR1 is LGHDT and CDR2 is YNNKEL in the germline V gene (reference sequence). Here the CDR3 reads CASSQDYSGGPEKLFF. DNA of the CDR3: TGTGCCAGCAGCCAAGATTACTCGGGTGGGCCGGAAAAACTGTTTTTT.

The V and J genes are TRBV9 and TRBJ2-3; 11 bases match TRBD1. Germline CDR1 reads SGDLS; CDR2 reads YYNGEE. V was pared by 3 bases and J by 5 bases, with 8 bases of the junction left unmatched. CDR3 length: 16 residues. The CDR3: CASSAGQGALRDTQYF. Written as DNA, the CDR3 is TGTGCCAGCAGCGCTGGACAGGGGGCCTTGAGAGATACGCAGTATTTT.

The V and J genes are TRBV5-1 and TRBJ2-4; D is perhaps TRBD1 or TRBD2 (5 bases each). Germline CDR1 reads SGHRS; CDR2 reads YFSETQ. The CDR3 has 17 amino acids. Trimming cost V 6 bases and J 0 bases, with 19 bases left between them. As DNA, the CDR3 is TGCGCCAGCAACGAAGGGTCGGGACGTCTAGCCAAAAACATTCAGTACTTC. This sequence encodes CASNEGSGRLAKNIQYF.

The CDR3 coding sequence is TGTGCCATCAGTGAGTCAGAGGTTCACACTGAAGCTTTCTTT. This sequence encodes CAISESEVHTEAFF. This chain connects TRBV10-3 to TRBJ1-1; no definite D call. The CDR3 runs 14 residues. The germline V and J ends were trimmed by 0 bases and 3 bases, with 8 bases remaining between them. The germline V gene has CDR1 ENHRY and CDR2 SYGVKD.

The chain carries TRBV5-6 and TRBJ1-3; D remains ambiguous. Between the trimmed V and J ends, which lost 0 bases and 0 bases, there was a span of 4 bases. Germline lookup yields CDR1 SGHDT and CDR2 YYEEEE. The CDR3 spans 14 residues. CDR3 in DNA: TGTGCCAGCAGCTTGGTGAGCTCTGGAAACACCATATATTTT. Translated, it gives CASSLVSSGNTIYF.

The chain carries TRBV7-9 and TRBJ1-1, with D unresolved. Germline-derived CDR1 and CDR2 are SEHNR and FQNEAQ (reference sequence). The CDR3 is made up of 13 amino acids. The ends were cut back, 0 bases at V and 7 bases at J, with 9 bases in the middle. This CDR3 reads CASSLAPSGEAFF. CDR3 nucleotide sequence: TGTGCCAGCAGCTTAGCGCCCTCAGGTGAAGCTTTCTTT.